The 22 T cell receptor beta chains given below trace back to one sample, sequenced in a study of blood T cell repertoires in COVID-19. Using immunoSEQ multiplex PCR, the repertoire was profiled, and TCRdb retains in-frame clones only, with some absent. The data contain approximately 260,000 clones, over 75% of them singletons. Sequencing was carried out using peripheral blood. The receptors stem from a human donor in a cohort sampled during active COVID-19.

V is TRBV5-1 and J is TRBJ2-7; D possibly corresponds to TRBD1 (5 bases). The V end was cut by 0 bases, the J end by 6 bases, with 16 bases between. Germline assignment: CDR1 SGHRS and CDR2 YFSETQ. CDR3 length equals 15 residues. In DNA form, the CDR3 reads TGCGCCAGCAGCTTGGAAGGGGCAGGTTTATCCGAGCAGTACTTC. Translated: CASSLEGAGLSEQYF. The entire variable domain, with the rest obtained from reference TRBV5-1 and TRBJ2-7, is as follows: KAGVTQTPRYLIKTRGQQVTLSCSPISGHRSVSWYQQTPGQGLQFLFEYFSETQRNKGNFPGRFSGRQFSNSRSEMNVSTLELGDSALYLCASSLEGAGLSEQYFGPGTRLTVT.

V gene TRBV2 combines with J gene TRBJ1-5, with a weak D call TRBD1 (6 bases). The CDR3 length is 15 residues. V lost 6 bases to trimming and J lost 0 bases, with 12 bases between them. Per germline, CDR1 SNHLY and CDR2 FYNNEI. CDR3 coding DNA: TGTGCCAGCAGGCCGGGACATCTTAGCAATCAGCCCCAGCATTTT. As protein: CASRPGHLSNQPQHF.

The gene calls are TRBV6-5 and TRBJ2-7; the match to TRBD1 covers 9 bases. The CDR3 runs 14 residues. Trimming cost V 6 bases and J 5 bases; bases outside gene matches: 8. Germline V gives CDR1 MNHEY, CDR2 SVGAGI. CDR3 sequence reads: CASRRGQGTHEQYF. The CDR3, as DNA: TGTGCCAGCAGACGAGGACAGGGGACCCACGAGCAGTACTTC.

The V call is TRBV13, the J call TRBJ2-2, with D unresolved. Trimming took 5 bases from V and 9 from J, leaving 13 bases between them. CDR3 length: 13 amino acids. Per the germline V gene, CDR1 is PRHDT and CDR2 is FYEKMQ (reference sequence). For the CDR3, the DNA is TGTGCCAGCAGCCCCCGCTGGCCCCGGGAGCTGTTTTTT. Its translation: CASSPRWPRELFF. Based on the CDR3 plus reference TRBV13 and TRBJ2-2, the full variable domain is AAGVIQSPRHLIKEKRETATLKCYPIPRHDTVYWYQQGPGQDPQFLISFYEKMQSDKGSIPDRFSAQQFSDYHSELNMSSLELGDSALYFCASSPRWPRELFFGEGSRLTVL.

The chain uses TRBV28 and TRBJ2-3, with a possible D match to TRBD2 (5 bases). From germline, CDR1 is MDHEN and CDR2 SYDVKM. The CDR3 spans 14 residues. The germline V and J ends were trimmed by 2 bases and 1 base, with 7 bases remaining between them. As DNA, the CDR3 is TGTGCCAGCAGTTTAGAGGGCGGCACAGATACGCAGTATTTT. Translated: CASSLEGGTDTQYF.

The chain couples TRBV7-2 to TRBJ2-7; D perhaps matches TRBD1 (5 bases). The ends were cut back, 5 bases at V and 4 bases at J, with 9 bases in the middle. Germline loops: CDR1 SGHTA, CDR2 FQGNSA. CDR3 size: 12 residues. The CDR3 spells CASSPSGYEQYF. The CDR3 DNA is TGTGCCAGCAGCCCGTCAGGGTACGAGCAGTACTTC.

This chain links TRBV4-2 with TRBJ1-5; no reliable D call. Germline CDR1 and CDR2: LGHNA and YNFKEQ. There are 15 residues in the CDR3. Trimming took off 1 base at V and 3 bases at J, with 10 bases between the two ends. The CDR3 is CASSQALALNQPQHF. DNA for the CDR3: TGTGCCAGCAGCCAAGCTTTGGCCCTCAATCAGCCCCAGCATTTT.

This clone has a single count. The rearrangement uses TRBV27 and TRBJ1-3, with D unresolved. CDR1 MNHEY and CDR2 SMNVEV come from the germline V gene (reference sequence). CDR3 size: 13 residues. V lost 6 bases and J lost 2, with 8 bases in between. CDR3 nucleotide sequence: TGTGCCAGCAGCCCCCCGGCTGGAAACACCATATATTTT. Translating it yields CASSPPAGNTIYF.

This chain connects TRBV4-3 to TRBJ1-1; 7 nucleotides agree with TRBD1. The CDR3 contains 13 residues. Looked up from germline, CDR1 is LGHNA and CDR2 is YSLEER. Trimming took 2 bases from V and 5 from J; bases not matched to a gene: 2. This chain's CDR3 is CASSQTGVTEAFF. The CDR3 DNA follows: TGCGCCAGCAGCCAAACAGGGGTGACTGAAGCTTTCTTT.

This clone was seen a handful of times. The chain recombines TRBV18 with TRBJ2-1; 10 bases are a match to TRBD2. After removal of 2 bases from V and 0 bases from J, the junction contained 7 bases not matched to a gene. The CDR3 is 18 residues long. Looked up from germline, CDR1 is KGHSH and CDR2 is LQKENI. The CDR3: CASSPSGLAMNSYNEQFF. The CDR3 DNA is TGTGCCAGCTCACCATCGGGACTAGCGATGAACTCCTACAATGAGCAGTTCTTC.

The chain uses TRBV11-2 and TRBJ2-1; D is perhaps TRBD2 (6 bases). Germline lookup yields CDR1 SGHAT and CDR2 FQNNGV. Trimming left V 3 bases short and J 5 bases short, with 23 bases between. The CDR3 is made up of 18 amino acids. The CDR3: CASSFFGFDRTTHNEQFF. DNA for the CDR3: TGTGCCAGCAGCTTCTTCGGCTTTGACCGGACTACCCACAATGAGCAGTTCTTC.

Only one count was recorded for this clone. For the CDR3, the DNA is TGTGCCAGCAGCCAAGATCGGCAGCGGATGACTTCCAATGAGCAGTTCTTC. Protein sequence: CASSQDRQRMTSNEQFF. This chain joins TRBV4-2 and TRBJ2-1; a weak D match, TRBD2 (5 bases). The CDR3 length is 17 residues. Germline CDR1 is LGHNA and CDR2 is YNFKEQ. V shed 0 bases and J shed 6 bases, with 18 bases lying between them.

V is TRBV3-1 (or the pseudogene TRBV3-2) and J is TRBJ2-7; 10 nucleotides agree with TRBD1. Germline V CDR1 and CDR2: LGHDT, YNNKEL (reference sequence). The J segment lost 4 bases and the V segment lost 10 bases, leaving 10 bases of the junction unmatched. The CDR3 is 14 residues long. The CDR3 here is CATEDRQGAYEQYF. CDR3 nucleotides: TGTGCCACCGAAGACCGACAGGGGGCATACGAGCAGTACTTC.

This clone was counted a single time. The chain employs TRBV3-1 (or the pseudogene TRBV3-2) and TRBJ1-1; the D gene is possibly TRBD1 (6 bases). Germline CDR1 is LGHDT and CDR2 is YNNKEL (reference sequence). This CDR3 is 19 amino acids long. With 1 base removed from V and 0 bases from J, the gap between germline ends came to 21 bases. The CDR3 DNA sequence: TGTGCCAGCAGCCAAGGCGGTTTCCAACAGGGCCCCATGAACACTGAAGCTTTCTTT. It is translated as CASSQGGFQQGPMNTEAFF.

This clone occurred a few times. Here the CDR3 reads CASSPLTSGRDTGELFF. The CDR3 DNA reads TGTGCCAGCAGCCCGCTGACTAGCGGGAGAGATACCGGGGAGCTGTTTTTT. The V call is TRBV7-6, the J call TRBJ2-2; 12 bases map to TRBD2. V lost 5 bases and J lost 5; bases outside the gene matches: 9. The CDR3 runs 17 residues. Germline V lookup: CDR1 SGHVS, CDR2 FNYEAQ.

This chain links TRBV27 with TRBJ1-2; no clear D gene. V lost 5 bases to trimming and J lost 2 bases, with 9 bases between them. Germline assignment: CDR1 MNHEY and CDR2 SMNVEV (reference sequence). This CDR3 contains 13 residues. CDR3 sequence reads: CASSPPLNYGYTF. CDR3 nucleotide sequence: TGTGCCAGCAGTCCCCCCCTGAACTATGGCTACACCTTC.

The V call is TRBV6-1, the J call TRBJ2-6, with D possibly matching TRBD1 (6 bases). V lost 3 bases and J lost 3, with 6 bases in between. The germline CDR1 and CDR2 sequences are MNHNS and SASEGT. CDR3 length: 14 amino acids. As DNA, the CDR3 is TGTGCCAGCAGTGACAGGGGTGGGGCCAACGTCCTGACTTTC. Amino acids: CASSDRGGANVLTF.

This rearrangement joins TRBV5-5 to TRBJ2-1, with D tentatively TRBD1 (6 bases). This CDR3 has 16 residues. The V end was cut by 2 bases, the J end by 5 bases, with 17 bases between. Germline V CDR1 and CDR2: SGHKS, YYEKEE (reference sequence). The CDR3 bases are TGTGCCAGCAGCTTACTAGAGGGGGTCTTCAACAATGAGCAGTTCTTC. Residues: CASSLLEGVFNNEQFF.

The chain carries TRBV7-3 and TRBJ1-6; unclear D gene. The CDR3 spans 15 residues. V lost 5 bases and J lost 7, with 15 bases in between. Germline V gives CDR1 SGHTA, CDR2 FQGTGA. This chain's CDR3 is CASSPLPRGNSPLHF. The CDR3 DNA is TGTGCCAGCAGCCCCCTTCCCAGAGGAAATTCACCCCTCCACTTT.

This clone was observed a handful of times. The CDR3 spells CASSPGEYYGYTF. In nucleotides, the CDR3 is TGTGCCAGCAGCCCAGGGGAGTACTATGGCTACACCTTC. V and J are TRBV7-2 and TRBJ1-2, with D possibly being TRBD1 (6 bases). CDR1 SGHTA and CDR2 FQGNSA come from the germline V gene. V dropped 5 bases and J dropped 3 bases, with 10 bases sitting between them. The CDR3 covers 13 residues.

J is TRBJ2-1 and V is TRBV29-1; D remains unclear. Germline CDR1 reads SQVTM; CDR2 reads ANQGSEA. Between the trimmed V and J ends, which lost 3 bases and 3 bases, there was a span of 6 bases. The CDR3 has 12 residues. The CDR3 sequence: CSVEFSYNEQFF. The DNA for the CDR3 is TGCAGCGTTGAGTTCAGCTACAATGAGCAGTTCTTC.

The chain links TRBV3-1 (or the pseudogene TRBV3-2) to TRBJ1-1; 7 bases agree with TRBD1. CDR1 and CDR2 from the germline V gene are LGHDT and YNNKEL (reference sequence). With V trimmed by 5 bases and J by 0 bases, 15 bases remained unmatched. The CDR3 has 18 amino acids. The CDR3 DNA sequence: TGTGCCAGCAGCAACGAAGGGACAGTTATAGTCATGAACACTGAAGCTTTCTTT. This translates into CASSNEGTVIVMNTEAFF.